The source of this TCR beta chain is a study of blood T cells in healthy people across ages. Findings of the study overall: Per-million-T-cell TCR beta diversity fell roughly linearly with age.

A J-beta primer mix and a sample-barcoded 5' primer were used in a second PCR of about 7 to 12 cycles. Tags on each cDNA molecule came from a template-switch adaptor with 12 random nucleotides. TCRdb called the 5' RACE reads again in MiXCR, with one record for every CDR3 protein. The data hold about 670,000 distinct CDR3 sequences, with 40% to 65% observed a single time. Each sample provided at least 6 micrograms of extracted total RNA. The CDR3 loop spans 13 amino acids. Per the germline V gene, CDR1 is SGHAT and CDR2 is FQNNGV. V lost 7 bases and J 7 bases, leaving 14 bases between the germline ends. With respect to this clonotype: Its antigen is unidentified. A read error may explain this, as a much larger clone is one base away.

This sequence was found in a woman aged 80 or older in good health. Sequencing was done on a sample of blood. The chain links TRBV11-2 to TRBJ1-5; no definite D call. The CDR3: CASIFFSGQPQHF. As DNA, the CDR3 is TGTGCCAGCATCTTCTTCTCCGGGCAGCCCCAGCATTTT.